Below are 26 T cell receptor beta chains sequenced from a single sample in a study of regulatory T cells in long-lasting Graves disease. Arm-PCR of CDR3 regions and iRepertoire HTBI primers were the basis on which TCR beta libraries were built. In TCRdb, the multiplex PCR reads were re-called with MiXCR into one record per CDR3 protein. The sample gives 450,000 to 500,000 distinct CDR3 sequences, under 20% of which show up once; more than 10% is in the top ten. Time point here: newly diagnosed GD, antithyroid drugs for less than 3 months. With RNA extracted from PBMCs as input, the TCR library was made. The sample was also reused in another study, on T cells in Graves' hyperthyroidism and ophthalmopathy.

Sample: peripheral blood mononuclear cells (PBMCs), taken at new diagnosis, from a patient treated with antithyroid drugs. These receptors were obtained from a man in his forties with Graves disease.

This chain uses TRBV29-1 with TRBJ2-7; tentatively, D is TRBD1 (6 bases). V was trimmed by 4 bases and J by 3 bases, leaving 10 bases between them. CDR1 and CDR2 (germline): SQVTM, ANQGSEA. The CDR3 has 12 amino acids. This CDR3 is CSVGLQGYEQYF. The CDR3 DNA is TGCAGCGTTGGTTTACAGGGCTACGAGCAGTACTTC.

In its sample, this clonotype was seen many times. The chain has TRBV20-1 and TRBJ2-3; tentatively, D is TRBD1 or TRBD2 (5 bases each). Per germline, CDR1 DFQATT and CDR2 SNEGSKA (reference sequence). CDR3 length: 16 amino acids. Trimming cost V 3 bases and J 0 bases, with 16 bases left between them. The CDR3 DNA reads as TGCAGTGCTAGGACGGTTGAGAGGGGAAGCACAGATACGCAGTATTTT. It encodes CSARTVERGSTDTQYF.

Ten or more counts support this clonotype. This CDR3 is CASSLLVSDTGELFF. CDR3 coding DNA: TGCGCCAGCAGCTTACTAGTATCGGACACCGGGGAGCTGTTTTTT. The rearrangement links TRBV5-1 to TRBJ2-2; weak D call: TRBD2 (5 bases). V gave up 2 bases and J gave up 3 bases, with 11 bases separating them. The CDR3 length is 15 residues. Germline V gene lookup returns CDR1 SGHRS and CDR2 YFSETQ. The complete variable domain, with remaining parts taken from reference TRBV5-1 and TRBJ2-2, reads KAGVTQTPRYLIKTRGQQVTLSCSPISGHRSVSWYQQTPGQGLQFLFEYFSETQRNKGNFPGRFSGRQFSNSRSEMNVSTLELGDSALYLCASSLLVSDTGELFFGEGSRLTVL.

This clonotype was recorded many times. This chain uses TRBV28 with TRBJ2-1, with TRBD2 matching over 8 bases. Looked up from germline, CDR1 is MDHEN and CDR2 is SYDVKM. V was clipped by 3 bases and J by 9 bases; unmatched bases: 10. The CDR3 contains 15 residues. The CDR3 spells CASSFFGRASGEQFF. The CDR3, as DNA: TGTGCCAGCAGTTTTTTCGGGAGGGCCTCAGGTGAGCAGTTCTTC.

This clonotype occurred many times. This chain links TRBV14 with TRBJ1-5, with D possibly being TRBD1 (6 bases). Germline V CDR1 and CDR2: SGHDN, FVKESK. The CDR3 length is 18 residues. Trimming cost V 1 base and J 4 bases, with 20 bases left between them. CDR3 loop: CASSQGIPGARGNQPQHF. The CDR3 DNA reads TGTGCCAGCAGCCAAGGTATTCCAGGGGCGAGAGGGAATCAGCCCCAGCATTTT.

This clonotype has a count of ten or more. The genes are TRBV27 and TRBJ2-5; D possibly corresponds to TRBD2 (5 bases). The V end lost 2 bases, the J end lost 2 bases, and 15 bases lay between the germline ends. Germline V gene sequence: CDR1 MNHEY, CDR2 SMNVEV (reference sequence). This CDR3 comprises 16 residues. CDR3 DNA sequence: TGTGCCAGCAGTTTAAGCCGGGGTGGGCTACAAGAGACCCAGTACTTC. It yields the protein CASSLSRGGLQETQYF.

This clonotype was observed many times. The chain carries TRBV30 and TRBJ2-3; 12 bases match TRBD2. The CDR3 extends over 17 amino acids. V lost 3 bases to trimming and J lost 4 bases; unmatched junction nucleotides: 11. Germline CDR1 is GTSNPN and CDR2 is SVGIG (reference sequence). CDR3 region: CAWSSTRTSGISDTQYF. CDR3 nucleotides: TGTGCCTGGAGCTCTACTCGGACTAGCGGGATATCAGATACGCAGTATTTT.

This clonotype was seen more than once but under ten times. The CDR3 spells CASSSPGLAGGISYNEQFF. As DNA, the CDR3 is TGTGCCAGCAGCTCGCCGGGACTAGCGGGAGGGATATCCTACAATGAGCAGTTCTTC. The chain recombines TRBV7-3 with TRBJ2-1; 16 bases agree with TRBD2. CDR1 and CDR2 (germline): SGHTA, FQGTGA. The CDR3 spans 19 residues. Trimming cost V 4 bases and J 1 base; bases outside gene matches: 7.

This clonotype was detected only a few times. A much larger clone differs from this one at a single base, so this may be a read error. This sequence joins TRBV28 and TRBJ1-1; D not certain. Trimming took off 2 bases at V and 4 bases at J, with 17 bases between the two ends. The CDR3 is 16 amino acids. Per the germline V gene, CDR1 is MDHEN and CDR2 is SYDVKM. As DNA, the CDR3 is TGTGCCAGCAGTTTACGCTTACTTGACATGAGCACTGAAGCTTTCTTT. It is translated as CASSLRLLDMSTEAFF. Full variable domain (rest looked up from reference TRBV28 and TRBJ1-1): DVKVTQSSRYLVKRTGEKVFLECVQDMDHENMFWYRQDPGLGLRLIYFSYDVKMKEKGDIPEGYSVSREKKERFSLILESASTNQTSMYLCASSLRLLDMSTEAFFGQGTRLTVV.

This clonotype was recorded a few times. The J gene is TRBJ1-2, the V gene TRBV25-1; 8 bases are shared with TRBD1. The CDR3 is 15 residues long. The V segment lost 8 bases and the J segment 3 bases; nucleotides outside the gene matches: 11. CDR1 is MGHDK and CDR2 is SYGVNS in the germline V gene. The CDR3 DNA reads as TGTGCCAGCTTACCCGGACAGGGATCTCACTATGGCTACACCTTC. Translated, it gives CASLPGQGSHYGYTF.

This clonotype was seen at least ten times. The gene calls are TRBV24-1 and TRBJ1-4, with TRBD1 matching over 10 bases. Losses at the gene ends were 2 bases for V and 7 bases for J; bases not matched to a gene: 6. The CDR3 has 16 amino acids. CDR1 is KGHDR and CDR2 is SFDVKD in the germline V gene. The DNA of the CDR3 is TGTGCCACCAGTGATTCTCCCGGGACAGGGGTTGAAAAACTGTTTTTT. Translated: CATSDSPGTGVEKLFF.

This clonotype was seen more than once but under ten times. The chain combines TRBV4-2 with TRBJ2-1; 8 nucleotides line up with TRBD2. This CDR3 comprises 16 residues. The J segment lost 4 bases and the V segment lost 7 bases, leaving 12 bases of the junction unmatched. The V gene's germline CDR1 is LGHNA and CDR2 YNFKEQ. The CDR3, as DNA: TGTGCCAGCACCCCGGGGTCGGAGCGGGGGTACAATGAGCAGTTCTTC. As protein: CASTPGSERGYNEQFF.

The DNA for the CDR3 is TGTGCCAGCAATTCGACAGAGCAGGATACGCAGTATTTT. Translated, it gives CASNSTEQDTQYF. V gene TRBV28 combines with J gene TRBJ2-3; possible D gene TRBD1, 5 bases. Germline CDR1 is MDHEN and CDR2 is SYDVKM. The CDR3 runs 13 residues. V lost 7 bases, J lost 6 bases, and 14 bases lay in between.

The chain is built from TRBV20-1 and TRBJ1-5; weak D call: TRBD1 (5 bases). The V end lost 0 bases, the J end lost 5 bases, and 8 bases lay between the germline ends. Germline V gene data show CDR1 as DFQATT and CDR2 as SNEGSKA (reference sequence). The CDR3 sequence is 13 residues long. The CDR3 sequence: CSARDGADQPQHF. CDR3 DNA sequence: TGCAGTGCTAGAGACGGGGCGGATCAGCCCCAGCATTTT.

A word on this clonotype: At one boundary the junction diverges from the germline segment, which might be a read error. V gene TRBV5-1 combines with J gene TRBJ2-4; 8 bases match TRBD2. The CDR3 is 18 amino acids. The germline gives CDR1 SGHRS, CDR2 YFSETQ. In DNA, the CDR3 is TGTGCCAGCAGCTTAGGGCCTGGGCTAGCGGGAGCCAAAAACATTCAGTACTTC. It yields the protein CASSLGPGLAGAKNIQYF.

This clonotype came up many times. The J gene is TRBJ2-5, the V gene TRBV2, with a weak D call TRBD2 (6 bases). The CDR3 totals 14 residues. V was pared by 8 bases and J by 1 base, with 14 bases between. Germline-derived CDR1 and CDR2 are SNHLY and FYNNEI. DNA for the CDR3: TGTGCCAGCGGAACCCAGGGAGGCCAAGAGACCCAGTACTTC. This translates into CASGTQGGQETQYF.

This clonotype was observed a handful of times. Lacking the conserved final phenylalanine or tryptophan, this CDR3 likely reflects a read error. The genes are TRBV4-1 and TRBJ2-7; D unresolved. CDR3 length: 18 residues. V lost 4 bases and J 1 base, leaving 23 bases between the germline ends. Germline assignment: CDR1 MGHRA and CDR2 YSYEKL. CDR3 coding DNA: TGCGCCAGCAGCCCAGCATTCGGGCAAAGATCTAGGTCCTACGAGCAGTACCTC. Amino acids: CASSPAFGQRSRSYEQYL.

This clonotype was detected a few times. The chain carries TRBV5-6 and TRBJ1-2; 9 bases agree with TRBD1. V was clipped by 1 base and J by 8 bases; unmatched bases: 12. The CDR3 has 16 amino acids. Looked up from germline, CDR1 is SGHDT and CDR2 is YYEEEE. The CDR3 spells CASSLLSAGQGRGYTF. The CDR3, as DNA: TGTGCCAGCAGCTTGTTATCAGCGGGACAGGGAAGGGGCTACACCTTC.

This clonotype was seen repeatedly, ten times or more. V gene TRBV2 combines with J gene TRBJ2-3; TRBD2 matches 7 bases. J gave up 3 bases and V 6 bases, and 3 bases lay outside the gene matches. The CDR3 loop spans 13 amino acids. Germline V lookup: CDR1 SNHLY, CDR2 FYNNEI. The CDR3: CASRRELTDTQYF. The CDR3 nucleotides read TGTGCCAGCAGGCGGGAGTTAACAGATACGCAGTATTTT.

This clonotype has ten or more counts. The genes are TRBV24-1 and TRBJ2-7; 10 positions match TRBD1. Trimming at V came to 9 bases and at J to 10 bases, leaving 11 bases not matched to a gene. Germline CDR1 and CDR2: KGHDR and SFDVKD. CDR3 length: 13 residues. CDR3 residues: CATLHRQGAKQYF. The DNA for the CDR3 is TGTGCCACCTTACATAGACAGGGGGCGAAACAGTACTTC.

This clonotype was observed a handful of times. The chain carries TRBV20-1 and TRBJ1-2; TRBD1 matches 11 bases. Trimming removed 6 bases from V and 7 bases from J; junction bases left unmatched: 4. Germline V gives CDR1 DFQATT, CDR2 SNEGSKA (reference sequence). The CDR3 extends over 12 amino acids. CDR3 in DNA: TGCAGTGCGGACAGGGGGCCAGCTGGCTACACCTTC. It yields the protein CSADRGPAGYTF.

This clonotype was found a few times. The chain combines TRBV2 with TRBJ2-3; tentatively, D is TRBD2 (5 bases). The germline V gene encodes CDR1 SNHLY and CDR2 FYNNEI. V lost 7 bases and J 5 bases, leaving 16 bases between the germline ends. This CDR3 is built from 14 residues. The CDR3 region is CASNQASREDTQYF. In DNA form, the CDR3 reads TGTGCCAGCAATCAGGCATCCCGGGAAGATACGCAGTATTTT.

This clonotype was picked up many times. The chain links TRBV3-1 to TRBJ1-2; D is uncertain. Germline V gene data show CDR1 as LGHDT and CDR2 as YNNKEL (reference sequence). The V and J ends lost 0 bases and 8 bases respectively, with 10 bases between them. This CDR3 is 13 amino acids long. The CDR3 DNA reads as TGTGCCAGCAGCCAAGAAGAAGTCGGGGGCTACACCTTC. Translated: CASSQEEVGGYTF. The full variable domain, its missing parts supplied by reference TRBV3-1 and TRBJ1-2, is DTAVSQTPKYLVTQMGNDKSIKCEQNLGHDTMYWYKQDSKKFLKIMFSYNNKELIINETVPNRFSPKSPDKAHLNLHINSLELGDSAVYFCASSQEEVGGYTFGSGTRLTVV.

The chain joins TRBV6-1 to TRBJ2-7; D perhaps matches TRBD2 (6 bases). CDR1 is MNHNS and CDR2 is SASEGT in the germline V gene. Trimming cost V 3 bases and J 1 base, with 13 bases left between them. The CDR3 sequence is 15 residues long. CDR3 loop: CASSDWEEKSYEQYF. DNA for the CDR3: TGTGCCAGCAGTGACTGGGAGGAGAAATCCTACGAGCAGTACTTC.

This clonotype was picked up many times. J is TRBJ1-1 and V is TRBV3-1, with D possibly matching TRBD1 (5 bases). The CDR3 sequence is 19 residues long. Germline V gene sequence: CDR1 LGHDT, CDR2 YNNKEL (reference sequence). The V and J ends lost 4 bases and 3 bases respectively, with 27 bases between them. The CDR3 DNA follows: TGTGCCAGCAGCCCCCGTCTTTTACTTGACGGGGGATTGGACACTGAAGCTTTCTTT. It encodes CASSPRLLLDGGLDTEAFF.

The V gene is TRBV9, the J gene TRBJ1-3, with D unclear. The CDR3 sequence is 13 residues long. Germline V gene lookup returns CDR1 SGDLS and CDR2 YYNGEE. V was shortened by 1 base and J by 2 bases, with 4 bases between the two germline ends. CDR3 in amino acids: CASSVTAGNTIYF. The CDR3 DNA reads as TGTGCCAGCAGCGTAACAGCTGGAAACACCATATATTTT.